These 22 T cell receptor beta chains were all obtained from the same sample, sequenced in a study of blood T cell repertoires in COVID-19 (dated by TCRdb to 2020 to 2021). The protocol used for the library was the immunoSEQ multiplex PCR assay. In its TCRdb copy, this immuneACCESS table keeps in-frame sequences only and misses some clones. Where compared with another copy, unresolved V genes explain less than half of these, and the others have no known cause. The sample table holds tens of thousands of clones, of which about 86% were seen once. The ten largest clones represent 5% to 6.5% of the sample. The source material was peripheral blood. These TCRs come from a human donor in a cohort sampled during active COVID-19.

In this sample, this clone turned up once. This chain connects TRBV5-1 to TRBJ1-1; D not resolved. V lost 4 bases, J lost 3 bases, and 13 bases lay in between. The CDR3 sequence is 14 residues long. Germline lookup yields CDR1 SGHRS and CDR2 YFSETQ. The CDR3 region is CASSPGGGYTEAFF. In DNA form, the CDR3 reads TGCGCCAGCAGCCCCGGAGGTGGGTACACTGAAGCTTTCTTT. Full variable domain (remainder filled in from reference TRBV5-1 and TRBJ1-1): KAGVTQTPRYLIKTRGQQVTLSCSPISGHRSVSWYQQTPGQGLQFLFEYFSETQRNKGNFPGRFSGRQFSNSRSEMNVSTLELGDSALYLCASSPGGGYTEAFFGQGTRLTVV.

The chain employs TRBV27 and TRBJ2-1; possibly TRBD2 for D (6 bases). This CDR3 has 15 residues. With 2 bases removed from V and 4 bases from J, the gap between germline ends came to 12 bases. Germline V CDR1 and CDR2: MNHEY, SMNVEV (reference sequence). The CDR3 here is CASSLGAGRYNEQFF. The CDR3 bases are TGTGCCAGCAGTTTAGGGGCGGGGAGGTACAATGAGCAGTTCTTC.

The V call is TRBV11-2, the J call TRBJ2-3, with TRBD1 as a possible D gene (6 bases). The CDR3 length is 16 residues. Germline CDR1 reads SGHAT; CDR2 reads FQNNGV. The V gene lost 0 bases and the J gene lost 2 bases, with 12 bases spanning the gap. The CDR3 DNA is TGTGCCAGCAGCTTAGATCAGGGACACAACACAGATACGCAGTATTTT. Its translation: CASSLDQGHNTDTQYF.

The gene calls are TRBV3-1 (or the pseudogene TRBV3-2) and TRBJ1-3, with D hard to call. The CDR3 extends over 13 amino acids. V was pared by 3 bases and J by 3 bases, with 6 bases between. CDR1 and CDR2 from the germline V gene are LGHDT and YNNKEL (reference sequence). The CDR3 is CASSQTLGNTIYF. The CDR3 DNA follows: TGTGCCAGCAGCCAGACACTTGGAAACACCATATATTTT.

Ten or more counts support this clone. J is TRBJ1-2 and V is TRBV4-1, with TRBD1 as a possible D gene (5 bases). The germline gives CDR1 MGHRA, CDR2 YSYEKL. V lost 0 bases to trimming and J lost 7 bases, with 15 bases between them. This CDR3 contains 15 residues. In DNA form, the CDR3 reads TGCGCCAGCAGCCAAGATCATCACGGGGGTAGTGGCTACACCTTC. Protein product: CASSQDHHGGSGYTF.

The V and J genes are TRBV7-6 and TRBJ2-2; 12 bases line up with TRBD2. Germline lookup yields CDR1 SGHVS and CDR2 FNYEAQ. Trimming cost V 0 bases and J 1 base; bases outside gene matches: 6. This CDR3 has 19 amino acids. The CDR3 region has the DNA TGTGCCAGCAGCTTAGCATTACTAGCGGGAGGCGTGAACACCGGGGAGCTGTTTTTT. Amino acids: CASSLALLAGGVNTGELFF.

Only one count was recorded for this clone. The rearrangement joins TRBV5-8 to TRBJ2-1; 10 bases are a match to TRBD1. V dropped 7 bases and J dropped 0; count of bases not matched to a gene: 10. CDR3 length: 17 residues. Germline V gene lookup returns CDR1 SGHTS and CDR2 YDEGEE. In DNA form, the CDR3 reads TGTGCCAGCGTTGGACAGGGGGAGGTAGGCTCCTACAATGAGCAGTTCTTC. This gives the protein CASVGQGEVGSYNEQFF.

The CDR3 coding sequence is TGTGCCACCAGCAGAAACAGGGGGAGGAACTATGGCTACACCTTC. It translates to CATSRNRGRNYGYTF. The V gene is TRBV15, the J gene TRBJ1-2, with 8 bases that match TRBD1. CDR3 length: 15 residues. The germline CDR1 and CDR2 sequences are LNHNV and YYDKDF (reference sequence). J lost 2 bases, V lost 2 bases, and 4 bases had no gene match.

The genes are TRBV6-5 and TRBJ2-2; D is possibly TRBD2 (6 bases). Germline CDR1 reads MNHEY; CDR2 reads SVGAGI. Trimming took off 9 bases at V and 2 bases at J, with 16 bases between the two ends. The CDR3 contains 15 residues. Written as DNA, the CDR3 is TGTGCCAGTTCATGGAGCGGGCTTAACACCGGGGAGCTGTTTTTT. Translating gives CASSWSGLNTGELFF.

This clone came up many times. This chain connects TRBV27 to TRBJ2-6; D might be TRBD2 (6 bases). The ends were cut back, 3 bases at V and 4 bases at J, with 10 bases in the middle. The CDR3 covers 15 residues. Germline V gives CDR1 MNHEY, CDR2 SMNVEV (reference sequence). The CDR3 sequence: CASSFGGSGANVLTF. The DNA for the CDR3 is TGTGCCAGCAGTTTTGGGGGGTCCGGGGCCAACGTCCTGACTTTC.

CDR3 DNA sequence: TGTGCCAGCGAGGACAGCTACTATAATTCACCCCTCCACTTT. As protein: CASEDSYYNSPLHF. The chain combines TRBV6-5 with TRBJ1-6; tentatively, D is TRBD1 (6 bases). V was shortened by 8 bases and J by 3 bases, with 11 bases between the two germline ends. Germline V gene sequence: CDR1 MNHEY, CDR2 SVGAGI. The CDR3 has 14 amino acids.

The chain is built from TRBV29-1 and TRBJ2-5; possibly TRBD2 for D (6 bases). The CDR3 is 13 residues long. The V and J ends lost 7 bases and 5 bases respectively, with 17 bases between them. CDR1 is SQVTM, CDR2 ANQGSEA, per germline. CDR3 DNA: TGCAGCGCGCCGCGGTGGGGGGAGGAGACCCAGTACTTC. Its protein product is CSAPRWGEETQYF.

V gene TRBV2 combines with J gene TRBJ1-2; 7 nucleotides agree with TRBD1. This CDR3 comprises 15 residues. The junction had 15 bases not matched to a gene; V was cut back by 6 bases and J by 8 bases. Germline CDR1 reads SNHLY; CDR2 reads FYNNEI. CDR3 region: CASRGQDLPSGGYTF. CDR3 bases: TGTGCCAGCAGAGGACAGGACCTACCGTCGGGCGGCTACACCTTC.

This clone was recorded only once. This sequence joins TRBV28 and TRBJ2-5; no clear D. The V gene's germline CDR1 is MDHEN and CDR2 SYDVKM. The CDR3 runs 11 residues. V was cut by 4 bases and J by 3 bases, with 3 bases left in between. The CDR3 spells CASSSEETQYF. DNA of the CDR3: TGTGCCAGCAGTTCCGAAGAGACCCAGTACTTC.

The genes are TRBV27 and TRBJ1-1, with D maybe TRBD1 (5 bases). The germline V gene encodes CDR1 MNHEY and CDR2 SMNVEV (reference sequence). The germline V and J ends were trimmed by 4 bases and 7 bases, with 19 bases remaining between them. The CDR3 is 15 residues long. CDR3 in DNA: TGTGCCAGCAGTTCTTGGGGACTGCCTACACTTGAAGCTTTCTTT. It encodes CASSSWGLPTLEAFF.

This chain joins TRBV20-1 and TRBJ2-7; D may be TRBD1 (5 bases). The CDR3 runs to 11 residues. Trimming left V 4 bases short and J 7 bases short, with 11 bases between. Germline V gene sequence: CDR1 DFQATT, CDR2 SNEGSKA (reference sequence). The CDR3 protein is CSATGQREQYF. CDR3 sequence (DNA): TGCAGTGCTACAGGGCAACGGGAGCAGTACTTC.

CDR3 in DNA: TGTGCCAGCAGTTCCAGCGGGGCCCTGAGCACAGATACGCAGTATTTT. Protein: CASSSSGALSTDTQYF. The chain has TRBV6-5 and TRBJ2-3; 7 nucleotides agree with TRBD2. CDR3 length: 16 residues. In germline, CDR1 is MNHEY, CDR2 SVGAGI. V lost 4 bases and J lost 0; bases outside the gene matches: 7.

The chain joins TRBV20-1 to TRBJ1-2; no definite D call. V was shortened by 3 bases and J by 7 bases, with 21 bases between the two germline ends. The CDR3 totals 15 residues. CDR1 is DFQATT and CDR2 is SNEGSKA in the germline V gene (reference sequence). CDR3 protein: CSASGGGDAQRGYTF. The CDR3 nucleotides read TGCAGTGCTAGTGGCGGAGGTGACGCGCAGCGTGGCTACACCTTC.

This clone was recorded a few times. The chain combines TRBV7-9 with TRBJ1-1; D remains unclear. V lost 3 bases, J lost 4 bases, and 15 bases lay in between. Germline V gene lookup returns CDR1 SEHNR and CDR2 FQNEAQ (reference sequence). This CDR3 has 15 amino acids. The CDR3 DNA reads as TGTGCCAGCAGCTTGAGCATGGGGAGTAGCACTGAAGCTTTCTTT. Residues: CASSLSMGSSTEAFF. Based on the CDR3 plus reference TRBV7-9 and TRBJ1-1, the full variable domain is DTGVSQNPRHKITKRGQNVTFRCDPISEHNRLYWYRQTLGQGPEFLTYFQNEAQLEKSRLLSDRFSAERPKGSFSTLEIQRTEQGDSAMYLCASSLSMGSSTEAFFGQGTRLTVV.

V gene TRBV24-1 combines with J gene TRBJ1-2; TRBD1 agrees at 8 bases. Trimming at V came to 4 bases and at J to 5 bases, leaving 2 bases not matched to a gene. The germline V gene encodes CDR1 KGHDR and CDR2 SFDVKD. The CDR3 contains 13 residues. The CDR3 reads CATSEGQEYGYTF. DNA of the CDR3: TGTGCCACCAGTGAGGGACAGGAGTATGGCTACACCTTC.

This sequence joins TRBV24-1 and TRBJ2-5, with TRBD2 matching 13 bases. From germline, CDR1 is KGHDR and CDR2 SFDVKD. Losses at the gene ends were 0 bases for V and 2 bases for J; bases not matched to a gene: 2. The CDR3 loop spans 17 amino acids. The CDR3 reads CATSDLRLAGGQETQYF. In DNA form, the CDR3 reads TGTGCCACCAGTGATTTGAGACTAGCGGGGGGACAAGAGACCCAGTACTTC.

This chain links TRBV11-2 with TRBJ2-1, with D tentatively TRBD1 (6 bases). The CDR3 runs to 15 residues. Germline V gives CDR1 SGHAT, CDR2 FQNNGV. The germline V and J ends were trimmed by 7 bases and 1 base, with 14 bases remaining between them. Here the CDR3 reads CASTTSRGSYNEQFF. CDR3 bases: TGTGCCAGCACCACGAGCAGGGGTTCCTACAATGAGCAGTTCTTC. Complete variable domain (other parts from reference TRBV11-2 and TRBJ2-1): EAGVAQSPRYKIIEKRQSVAFWCNPISGHATLYWYQQILGQGPKLLIQFQNNGVVDDSQLPKDRFSAERLKGVDSTLKIQPAKLEDSAVYLCASTTSRGSYNEQFFGPGTRLTVL.